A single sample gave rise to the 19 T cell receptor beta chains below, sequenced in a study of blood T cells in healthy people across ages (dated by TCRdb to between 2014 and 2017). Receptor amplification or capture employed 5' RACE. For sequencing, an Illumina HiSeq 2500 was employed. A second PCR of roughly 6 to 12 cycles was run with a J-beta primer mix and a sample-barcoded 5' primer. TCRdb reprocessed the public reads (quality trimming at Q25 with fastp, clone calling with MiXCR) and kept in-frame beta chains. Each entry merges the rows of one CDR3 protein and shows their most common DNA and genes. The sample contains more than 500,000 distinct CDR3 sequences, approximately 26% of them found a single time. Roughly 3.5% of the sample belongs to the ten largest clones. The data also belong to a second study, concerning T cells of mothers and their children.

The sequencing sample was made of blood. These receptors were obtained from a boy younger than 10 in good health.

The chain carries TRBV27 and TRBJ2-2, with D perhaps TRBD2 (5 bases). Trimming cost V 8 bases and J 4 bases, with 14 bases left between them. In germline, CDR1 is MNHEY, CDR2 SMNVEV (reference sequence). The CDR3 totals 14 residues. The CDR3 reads CASAPSYGTGELFF. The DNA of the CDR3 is TGTGCCAGCGCCCCTAGCTATGGCACCGGGGAGCTGTTTTTT.

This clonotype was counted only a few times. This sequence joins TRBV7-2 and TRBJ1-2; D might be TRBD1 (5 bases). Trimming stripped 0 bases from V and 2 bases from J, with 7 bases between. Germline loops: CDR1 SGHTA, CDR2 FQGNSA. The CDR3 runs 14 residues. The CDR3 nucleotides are TGTGCCAGCAGCTTAGCTGCAGGGAACTATGGCTACACCTTC. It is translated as CASSLAAGNYGYTF.

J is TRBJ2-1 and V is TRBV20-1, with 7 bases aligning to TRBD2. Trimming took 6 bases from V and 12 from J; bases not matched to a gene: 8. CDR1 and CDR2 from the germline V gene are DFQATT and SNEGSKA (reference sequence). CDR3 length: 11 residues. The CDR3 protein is CSAPTGGRQFF. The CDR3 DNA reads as TGCAGTGCCCCCACGGGAGGCCGGCAGTTCTTC.

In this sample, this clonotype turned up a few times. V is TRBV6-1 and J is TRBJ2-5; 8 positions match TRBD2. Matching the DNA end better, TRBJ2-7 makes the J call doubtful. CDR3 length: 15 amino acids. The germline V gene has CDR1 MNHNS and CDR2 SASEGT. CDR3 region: CASSPPGRVNYEQYF. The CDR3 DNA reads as TGTGCCAGCAGTCCCCCCGGGAGGGTTAACTACGAGCAGTACTTC.

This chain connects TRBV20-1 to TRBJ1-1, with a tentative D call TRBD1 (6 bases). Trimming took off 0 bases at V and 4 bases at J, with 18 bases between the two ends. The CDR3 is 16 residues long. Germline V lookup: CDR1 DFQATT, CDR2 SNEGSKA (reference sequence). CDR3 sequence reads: CSARDLVGGGVTEAFF. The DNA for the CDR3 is TGCAGTGCTAGAGATTTGGTCGGAGGGGGTGTCACTGAAGCTTTCTTT.

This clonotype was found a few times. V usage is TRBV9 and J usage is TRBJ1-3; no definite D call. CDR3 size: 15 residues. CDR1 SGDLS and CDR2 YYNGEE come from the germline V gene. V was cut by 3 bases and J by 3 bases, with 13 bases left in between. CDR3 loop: CASSARGSFGNTIYF. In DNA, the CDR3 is TGTGCCAGCAGCGCCCGTGGAAGTTTTGGAAACACCATATATTTT. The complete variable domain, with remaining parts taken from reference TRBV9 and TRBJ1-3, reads DSGVTQTPKHLITATGQRVTLRCSPRSGDLSVYWYQQSLDQGLQFLIQYYNGEERAKGNILERFSAQQFPDLHSELNLSSLELGDSALYFCASSARGSFGNTIYFGEGSWLTVV.

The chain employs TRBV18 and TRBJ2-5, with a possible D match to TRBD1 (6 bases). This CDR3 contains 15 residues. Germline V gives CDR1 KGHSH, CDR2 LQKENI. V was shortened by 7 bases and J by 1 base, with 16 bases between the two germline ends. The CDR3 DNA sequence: TGTGCCAGCTTTCGTTGGGGCAGGGGCCAAGAGACCCAGTACTTC. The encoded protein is CASFRWGRGQETQYF. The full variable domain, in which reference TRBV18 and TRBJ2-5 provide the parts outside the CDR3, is NAGVMQNPRHLVRRRGQEARLRCSPMKGHSHVYWYRQLPEEGLKFMVYLQKENIIDESGMPKERFSAEFPKEGPSILRIQQVVRGDSAAYFCASFRWGRGQETQYFGPGTRLLVL.

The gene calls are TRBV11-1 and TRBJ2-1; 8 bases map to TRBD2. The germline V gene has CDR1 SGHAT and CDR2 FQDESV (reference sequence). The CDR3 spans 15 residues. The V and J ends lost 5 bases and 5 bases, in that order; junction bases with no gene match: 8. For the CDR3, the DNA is TGTGCCAGCAGCACAGGACTAGCACTCCACAATGAGCAGTTCTTC. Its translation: CASSTGLALHNEQFF.

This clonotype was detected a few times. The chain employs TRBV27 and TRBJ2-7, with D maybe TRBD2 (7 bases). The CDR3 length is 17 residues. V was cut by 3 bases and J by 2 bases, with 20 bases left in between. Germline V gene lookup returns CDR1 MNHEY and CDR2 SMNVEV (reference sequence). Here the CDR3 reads CASSLGWGGVIPYEQYF. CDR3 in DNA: TGTGCCAGCAGTTTGGGCTGGGGGGGCGTAATCCCCTACGAGCAGTACTTC.

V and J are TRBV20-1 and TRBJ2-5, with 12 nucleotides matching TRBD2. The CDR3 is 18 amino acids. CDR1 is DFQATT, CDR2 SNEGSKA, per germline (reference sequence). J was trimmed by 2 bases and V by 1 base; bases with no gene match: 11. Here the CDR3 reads CSARGGRTSGGPQETQYF. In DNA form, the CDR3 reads TGCAGTGCTAGAGGAGGCCGAACTAGCGGGGGGCCTCAAGAGACCCAGTACTTC.

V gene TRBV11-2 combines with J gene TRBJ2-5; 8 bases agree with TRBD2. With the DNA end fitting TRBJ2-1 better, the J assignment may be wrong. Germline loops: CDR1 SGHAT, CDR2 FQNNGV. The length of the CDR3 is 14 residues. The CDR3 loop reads CASSYGLASNEQFF. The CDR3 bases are TGTGCCAGCAGCTACGGACTAGCTTCCAATGAGCAGTTCTTC.

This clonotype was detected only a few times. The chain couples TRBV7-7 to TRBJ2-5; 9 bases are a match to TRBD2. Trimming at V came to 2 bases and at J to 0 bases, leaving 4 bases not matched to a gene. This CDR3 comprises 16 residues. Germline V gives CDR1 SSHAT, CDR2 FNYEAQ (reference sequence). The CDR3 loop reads CASSLMSGRYQETQYF. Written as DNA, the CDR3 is TGTGCCAGCAGCTTAATGAGCGGGAGGTACCAAGAGACCCAGTACTTC. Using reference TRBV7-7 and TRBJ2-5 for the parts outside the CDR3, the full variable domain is GAGVSQSPRYKVTKRGQDVTLRCDPISSHATLYWYQQALGQGPEFLTYFNYEAQPDKSGLPSDRFSAERPEGSISTLTIQRTEQRDSAMYRCASSLMSGRYQETQYFGPGTRLLVL.

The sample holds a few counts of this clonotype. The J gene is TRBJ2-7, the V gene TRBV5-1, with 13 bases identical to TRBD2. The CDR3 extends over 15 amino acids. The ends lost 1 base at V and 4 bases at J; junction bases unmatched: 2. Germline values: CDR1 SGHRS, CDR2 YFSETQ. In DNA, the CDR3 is TGCGCCAGCAGCTTGTGGGGACTAGCGGGGTACGAGCAGTACTTC. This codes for CASSLWGLAGYEQYF.

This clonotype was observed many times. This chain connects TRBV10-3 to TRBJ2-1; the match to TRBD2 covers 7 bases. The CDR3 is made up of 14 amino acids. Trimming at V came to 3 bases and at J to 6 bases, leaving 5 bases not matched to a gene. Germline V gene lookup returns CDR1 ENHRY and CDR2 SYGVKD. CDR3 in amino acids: CAISDRTSSNEQFF. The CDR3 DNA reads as TGTGCCATCAGTGACAGGACTAGTAGCAATGAGCAGTTCTTC.

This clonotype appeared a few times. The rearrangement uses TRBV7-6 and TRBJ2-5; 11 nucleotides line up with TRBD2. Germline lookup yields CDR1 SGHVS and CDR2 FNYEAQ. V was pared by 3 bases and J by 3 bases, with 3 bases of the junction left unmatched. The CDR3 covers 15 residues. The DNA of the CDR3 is TGTGCCAGCAGCTTGGGACTAGCGGTTAAAGAGACCCAGTACTTC. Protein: CASSLGLAVKETQYF.

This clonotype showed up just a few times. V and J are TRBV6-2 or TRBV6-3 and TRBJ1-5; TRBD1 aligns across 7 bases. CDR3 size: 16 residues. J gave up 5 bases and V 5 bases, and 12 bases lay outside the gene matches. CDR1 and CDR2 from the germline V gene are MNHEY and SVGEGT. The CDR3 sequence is CASSPGGQAWDQPQHF. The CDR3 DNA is TGTGCCAGCAGTCCCGGAGGACAGGCATGGGATCAGCCCCAGCATTTT.

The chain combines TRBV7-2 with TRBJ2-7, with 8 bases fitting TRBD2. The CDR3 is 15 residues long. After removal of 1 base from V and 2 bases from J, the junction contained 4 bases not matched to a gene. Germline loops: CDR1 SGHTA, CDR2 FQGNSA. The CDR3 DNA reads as TGTGCCAGCAGCTTAGAACTAGCGGCAGCCTACGAGCAGTACTTC. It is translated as CASSLELAAAYEQYF.

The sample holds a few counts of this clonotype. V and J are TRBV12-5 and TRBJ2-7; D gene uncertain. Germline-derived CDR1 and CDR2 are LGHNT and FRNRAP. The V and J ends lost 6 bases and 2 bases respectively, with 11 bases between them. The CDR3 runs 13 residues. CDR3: CASGYNIAYEQYF. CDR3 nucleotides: TGTGCTAGTGGGTACAACATTGCCTACGAGCAGTACTTC. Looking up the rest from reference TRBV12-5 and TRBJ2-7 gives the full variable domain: DARVTQTPRHKVTEMGQEVTMRCQPILGHNTVFWYRQTMMQGLELLAYFRNRAPLDDSGMPKDRFSAEMPDATLATLKIQPSEPRDSAVYFCASGYNIAYEQYFGPGTRLTVT.

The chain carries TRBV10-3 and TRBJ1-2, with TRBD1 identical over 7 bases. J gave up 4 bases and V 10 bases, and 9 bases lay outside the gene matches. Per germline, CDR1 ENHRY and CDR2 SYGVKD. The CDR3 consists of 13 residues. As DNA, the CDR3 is TGTGCCACTTCCCCGGGACAGCGCTATGGCTACACCTTC. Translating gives CATSPGQRYGYTF.